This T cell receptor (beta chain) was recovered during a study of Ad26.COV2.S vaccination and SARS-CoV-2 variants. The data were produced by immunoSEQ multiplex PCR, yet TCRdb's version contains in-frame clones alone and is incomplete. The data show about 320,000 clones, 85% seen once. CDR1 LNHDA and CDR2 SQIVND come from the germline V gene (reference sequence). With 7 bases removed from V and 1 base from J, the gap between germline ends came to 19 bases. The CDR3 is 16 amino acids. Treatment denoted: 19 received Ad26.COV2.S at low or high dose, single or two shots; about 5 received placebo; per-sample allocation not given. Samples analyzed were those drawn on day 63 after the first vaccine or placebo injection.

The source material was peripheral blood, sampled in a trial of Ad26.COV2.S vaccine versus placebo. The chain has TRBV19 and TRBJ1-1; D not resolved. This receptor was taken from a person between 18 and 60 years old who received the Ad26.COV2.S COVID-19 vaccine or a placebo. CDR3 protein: CASTSRAGVSNTEAFF. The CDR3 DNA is TGTGCCAGTACCTCGAGGGCGGGAGTCTCGAACACTGAAGCTTTCTTT.